This entry lists 21 T cell receptor beta chains sequenced from one sample in a study of CD8+ T cells in alopecia areata. RNA extraction was followed by reverse transcription into cDNA, which acted as the sequencing template. Method: immunoSEQ multiplex PCR; TCRdb's copy keeps in-frame clones and lacks some. The sample consists of nearly 95,000 clones, just over 70% of them appearing once. Specified treatment: oral pan-JAK inhibitor, 5-10 mg twice daily. The source was CD8+ T cells sorted from blood, collected around week 44, from a patient treated with tofacitinib. These receptors originate from a human donor with alopecia areata.

V gene TRBV2 combines with J gene TRBJ1-1, with no clear D. There are 14 residues in the CDR3. Between the trimmed V and J ends, which lost 3 bases and 1 base, there was a span of 9 bases. The germline gives CDR1 SNHLY, CDR2 FYNNEI. The CDR3 loop is CASSDRRGNTEAFF. DNA of the CDR3: TGTGCCAGCAGTGATCGTCGAGGGAACACTGAAGCTTTCTTT.

In its sample, this clone was seen a few times. This chain joins TRBV7-8 and TRBJ2-1; D may be TRBD2 (7 bases). This CDR3 region has 14 residues. Trimming stripped 5 bases from V and 8 bases from J, with 16 bases between. CDR1 is SGHVS, CDR2 FQNEAQ, per germline. The CDR3 region is CASSPLRGLDEQFF. The CDR3 coding sequence is TGTGCCAGCAGCCCTTTGCGGGGGCTTGATGAGCAGTTCTTC. Drawing the rest from reference TRBV7-8 and TRBJ2-1, the complete variable domain is GAGVSQSPRYKVAKRGQDVALRCDPISGHVSLFWYQQALGQGPEFLTYFQNEAQLDKSGLPSDRFFAERPEGSVSTLKIQRTQQEDSAVYLCASSPLRGLDEQFFGPGTRLTVL.

The V and J genes are TRBV2 and TRBJ2-2; 7 nucleotides match TRBD1. The CDR3 sequence is 16 residues long. Trimming removed 6 bases from V and 0 bases from J; junction bases left unmatched: 7. CDR1 is SNHLY, CDR2 FYNNEI, per germline. The CDR3 region is CASRADRESNTGELFF. The CDR3 nucleotides are TGTGCCAGCAGAGCCGACAGGGAATCGAACACCGGGGAGCTGTTTTTT.

V usage is TRBV7-9 and J usage is TRBJ1-2; D unclear. This CDR3 has 12 amino acids. CDR1 SEHNR and CDR2 FQNEAQ come from the germline V gene (reference sequence). Trimming took 2 bases from V and 2 from J, leaving 3 bases between them. Here the CDR3 DNA reads TGTGCCAGCAGCTTATCCAACTATGGCTACACCTTC. This translates into CASSLSNYGYTF. Full variable domain (outside the CDR3, taken from reference TRBV7-9 and TRBJ1-2): DTGVSQNPRHKITKRGQNVTFRCDPISEHNRLYWYRQTLGQGPEFLTYFQNEAQLEKSRLLSDRFSAERPKGSFSTLEIQRTEQGDSAMYLCASSLSNYGYTFGSGTRLTVV.

The chain carries TRBV15 and TRBJ1-1; D is ambiguous. CDR3 length: 14 amino acids. Trimming removed 0 bases at V and 5 bases at J, with 10 bases between. Germline CDR1 reads LNHNV; CDR2 reads YYDKDF (reference sequence). In nucleotides, the CDR3 is TGTGCCACCAGCAGAGATCGGGGAGGGACTGAAGCTTTCTTT. This gives the protein CATSRDRGGTEAFF.

V usage is TRBV7-9 and J usage is TRBJ1-2, with unresolved D. CDR3 length equals 16 residues. Germline CDR1 reads SEHNR; CDR2 reads FQNEAQ (reference sequence). Trimming shortened V by 4 bases and J by 5 bases, and 20 bases separated the two germline ends. CDR3 region: CASSSTSGDFQYGYTF. Here the CDR3 DNA reads TGTGCCAGCAGCTCCACATCCGGAGATTTCCAATATGGCTACACCTTC. Full variable domain (outside the CDR3, taken from reference TRBV7-9 and TRBJ1-2): DTGVSQNPRHKITKRGQNVTFRCDPISEHNRLYWYRQTLGQGPEFLTYFQNEAQLEKSRLLSDRFSAERPKGSFSTLEIQRTEQGDSAMYLCASSSTSGDFQYGYTFGSGTRLTVV.

This sequence joins TRBV7-3 and TRBJ2-2; D is unresolved. The V gene's germline CDR1 is SGHTA and CDR2 FQGTGA. Deletions cut 2 bases from V and 6 bases from J, with 13 bases between. CDR3 size: 15 residues. The CDR3 loop is CASSLAAGPPGELFF. CDR3 coding DNA: TGTGCCAGCAGCTTAGCGGCAGGCCCACCCGGGGAGCTGTTTTTT.

The gene calls are TRBV30 and TRBJ2-6; D may be TRBD1 (6 bases). The V gene lost 0 bases and the J gene lost 4 bases, with 10 bases spanning the gap. The CDR3 is 15 amino acids. CDR1 is GTSNPN, CDR2 SVGIG, per germline (reference sequence). The CDR3 nucleotides read TGTGCCTGGAGTGTATTGGGGGCCGGGGCCAACGTCCTGACTTTC. It translates to CAWSVLGAGANVLTF.

The chain employs TRBV29-1 and TRBJ1-1; 9 bases fit TRBD1. This CDR3 region has 14 residues. Germline V lookup: CDR1 SQVTM, CDR2 ANQGSEA. The V gene end was trimmed by 7 bases and the J gene end by 3 bases; junction bases not matched to a gene: 9. CDR3 DNA: TGCAGCGGATTCTACCGGGACAGGGACACTGAAGCTTTCTTT. Translated, it gives CSGFYRDRDTEAFF.

The rearrangement joins TRBV29-1 to TRBJ2-6; D is unclear. With 4 bases removed from V and 2 bases from J, the gap between germline ends came to 12 bases. This CDR3 comprises 15 residues. The germline V gene has CDR1 SQVTM and CDR2 ANQGSEA. The CDR3 region has the DNA TGCAGCGTTGTTTTCCCGACCACTGGGGCCAACGTCCTGACTTTC. It codes for CSVVFPTTGANVLTF.

The chain employs TRBV11-2 and TRBJ2-3; D perhaps matches TRBD2 (5 bases). The CDR3 has 17 amino acids. The germline gives CDR1 SGHAT, CDR2 FQNNGV. Deletions cut 7 bases from V and 2 bases from J, with 22 bases between. The CDR3 nucleotides are TGTGCCAGCACCTTGAAAGACCCACTAGATAACACAGATACGCAGTATTTT. This gives the protein CASTLKDPLDNTDTQYF.

The gene calls are TRBV2 and TRBJ1-1; maybe TRBD1 (5 bases). Trimming removed 10 bases from V and 1 base from J, with 10 bases in between. The CDR3 has 12 amino acids. Germline values: CDR1 SNHLY, CDR2 FYNNEI. CDR3 DNA: TGTGCCATCCTGACAGCGAACACTGAAGCTTTCTTT. It codes for CAILTANTEAFF.

Written as DNA, the CDR3 is TGTGCCAGTATTAGTGTGGGGGAATCGAACACTGAAGCTTTCTTT. It yields the protein CASISVGESNTEAFF. The J gene is TRBJ1-1, the V gene TRBV19; TRBD1 might be the D (5 bases). The germline V gene has CDR1 LNHDA and CDR2 SQIVND (reference sequence). The CDR3 contains 15 residues. V was clipped by 7 bases and J by 1 base, with 16 bases between them.

This clone turned up a few times. In the same sample, other DNA sequences code for this CDR3. The J gene is TRBJ1-1, the V gene TRBV11-2, with D perhaps TRBD1 (6 bases). The CDR3 contains 14 residues. Germline-derived CDR1 and CDR2 are SGHAT and FQNNGV. Deletions cut 3 bases from V and 0 bases from J, with 8 bases between. As DNA, the CDR3 is TGTGCCAGCAGCTTTGGACAGTTGAACACTGAAGCTTTCTTT. It encodes CASSFGQLNTEAFF.

This clone was seen once. One end of the junction is discordant with germline, which a read error may explain. The V gene is TRBV11-2, the J gene TRBJ2-7, with D hard to call. There are 10 residues in the CDR3. CDR1 SGHAT and CDR2 FQNNGV come from the germline V gene. CDR3 sequence (DNA): TGTGCCAGCAGCTTAGACGAGCAGCACTTC. Its protein product is CASSLDEQHF.

This chain connects TRBV6-1 to TRBJ1-2; tentatively, D is TRBD1 (5 bases). Germline V gene lookup returns CDR1 MNHNS and CDR2 SASEGT. Trimming stripped 4 bases from V and 2 bases from J, with 14 bases between. The CDR3 contains 15 residues. The CDR3 loop is CASSGSGTRNYGYTF. In DNA form, the CDR3 reads TGTGCCAGCAGTGGATCAGGGACGAGGAACTATGGCTACACCTTC.

As for this clone: Within the sample, other DNA sequences also encode this same CDR3. The rearrangement links TRBV27 to TRBJ1-1; no definite D call. Germline lookup yields CDR1 MNHEY and CDR2 SMNVEV (reference sequence). The CDR3 contains 12 residues. V was clipped by 5 bases and J by 5 bases, with 9 bases between them. The CDR3 nucleotides read TGTGCCAGCAGTCCCGGGAGAACTGAAGCTTTCTTT. It translates to CASSPGRTEAFF.

By its share, this clone is medium-sized. The genes are TRBV5-1 and TRBJ2-7; D call uncertain. V was cut by 4 bases and J by 1 base, with 6 bases left in between. There are 12 residues in the CDR3. Per germline, CDR1 SGHRS and CDR2 YFSETQ. CDR3 nucleotide sequence: TGCGCCAGCAGCCCGACTTCCTACGAGCAGTACTTC. This codes for CASSPTSYEQYF.

A few counts support this clone. The V call is TRBV19, the J call TRBJ1-1, with a weak D call TRBD1 (5 bases). Looked up from germline, CDR1 is LNHDA and CDR2 is SQIVND (reference sequence). The CDR3 extends over 10 amino acids. As DNA, the CDR3 is TGTGTCACTGGGACGGCTGAAGCTTTCTTT. It specifies CVTGTAEAFF.

This chain joins TRBV10-2 and TRBJ1-1; possibly TRBD1 for D (6 bases). The CDR3 has 13 residues. Trimming cost V 9 bases and J 5 bases, with 16 bases left between them. Germline V gene lookup returns CDR1 WSHSY and CDR2 SAAADI. CDR3 sequence (DNA): TGCGCCAGTCGTCTCGGGGGGGCGACTGAAGCTTTCTTT. Its translation: CASRLGGATEAFF.

The chain joins TRBV6-5 to TRBJ1-2; D is ambiguous. In germline, CDR1 is MNHEY, CDR2 SVGAGI. The CDR3 length is 13 residues. Trimming took 6 bases from V and 3 from J, leaving 11 bases between them. The CDR3 spells CASRRAAHYGYTF. CDR3 sequence (DNA): TGTGCCAGCAGAAGGGCAGCCCACTATGGCTACACCTTC.